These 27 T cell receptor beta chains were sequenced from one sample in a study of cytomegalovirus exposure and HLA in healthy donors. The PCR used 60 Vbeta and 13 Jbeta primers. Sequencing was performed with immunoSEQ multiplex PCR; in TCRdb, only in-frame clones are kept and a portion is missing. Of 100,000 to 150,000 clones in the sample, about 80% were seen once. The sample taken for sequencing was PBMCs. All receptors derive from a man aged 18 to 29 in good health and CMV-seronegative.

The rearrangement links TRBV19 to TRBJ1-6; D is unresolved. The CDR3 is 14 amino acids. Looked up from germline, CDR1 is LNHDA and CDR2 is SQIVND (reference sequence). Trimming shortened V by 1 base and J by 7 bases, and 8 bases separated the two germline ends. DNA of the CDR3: TGTGCCAGTAGTATAGGAGGGAAAAATTCACCCCTCCACTTT. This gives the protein CASSIGGKNSPLHF.

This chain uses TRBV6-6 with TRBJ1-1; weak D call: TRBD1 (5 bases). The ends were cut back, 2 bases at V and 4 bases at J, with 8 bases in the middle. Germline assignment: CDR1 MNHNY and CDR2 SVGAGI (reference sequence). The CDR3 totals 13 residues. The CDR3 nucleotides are TGTGCCAGCAGTTACGGGGCTGGCACTGAAGCTTTCTTT. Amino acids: CASSYGAGTEAFF.

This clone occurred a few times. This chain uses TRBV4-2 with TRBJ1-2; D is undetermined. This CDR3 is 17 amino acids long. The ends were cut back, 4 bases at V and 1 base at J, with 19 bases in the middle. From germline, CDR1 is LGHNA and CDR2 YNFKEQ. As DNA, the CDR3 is TGTGCCAGCAGCCCCCCCCAGCGTTCAGTCCTTAACTATGGCTACACCTTC. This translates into CASSPPQRSVLNYGYTF.

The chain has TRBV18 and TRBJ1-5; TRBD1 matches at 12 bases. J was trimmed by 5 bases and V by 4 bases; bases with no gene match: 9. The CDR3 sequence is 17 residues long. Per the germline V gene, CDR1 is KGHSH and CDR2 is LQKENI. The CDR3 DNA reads TGTGCCAGCTCACGAGCCTCGGGACAGGGGGCGGATCAGCCCCAGCATTTT. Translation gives CASSRASGQGADQPQHF.

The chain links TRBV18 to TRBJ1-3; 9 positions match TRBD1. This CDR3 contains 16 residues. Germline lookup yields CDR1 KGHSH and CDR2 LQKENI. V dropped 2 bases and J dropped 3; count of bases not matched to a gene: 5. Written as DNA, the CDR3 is TGTGCCAGCTCACCAACCGGGACAGGGAGTGGAAACACCATATATTTT. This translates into CASSPTGTGSGNTIYF.

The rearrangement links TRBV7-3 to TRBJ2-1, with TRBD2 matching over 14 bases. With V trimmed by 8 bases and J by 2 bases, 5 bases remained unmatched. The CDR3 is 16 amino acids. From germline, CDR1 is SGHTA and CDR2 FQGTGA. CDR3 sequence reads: CASFRTSGGTYNEQFF. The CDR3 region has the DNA TGTGCCAGCTTTCGGACTAGCGGGGGGACCTACAATGAGCAGTTCTTC.

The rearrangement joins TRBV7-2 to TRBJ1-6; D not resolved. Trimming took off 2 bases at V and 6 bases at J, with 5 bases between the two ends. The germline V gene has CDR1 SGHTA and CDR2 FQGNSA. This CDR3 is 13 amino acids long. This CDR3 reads CASSLNGNSPLHF. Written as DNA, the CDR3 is TGTGCCAGCAGCTTAAACGGTAATTCACCCCTCCACTTT.

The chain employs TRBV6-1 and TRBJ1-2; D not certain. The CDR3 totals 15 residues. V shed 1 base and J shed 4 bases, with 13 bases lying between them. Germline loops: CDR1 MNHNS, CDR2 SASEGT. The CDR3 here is CASSEELGQSYGYTF. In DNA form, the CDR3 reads TGTGCCAGCAGTGAAGAGCTGGGCCAGAGCTATGGCTACACCTTC.

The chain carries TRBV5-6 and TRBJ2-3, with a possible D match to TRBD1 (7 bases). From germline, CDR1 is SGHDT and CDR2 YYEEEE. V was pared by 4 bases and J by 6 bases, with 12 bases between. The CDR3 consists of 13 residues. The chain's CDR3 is CASSPGGGDTQYF. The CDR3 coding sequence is TGTGCCAGCAGCCCCGGAGGGGGCGATACGCAGTATTTT.

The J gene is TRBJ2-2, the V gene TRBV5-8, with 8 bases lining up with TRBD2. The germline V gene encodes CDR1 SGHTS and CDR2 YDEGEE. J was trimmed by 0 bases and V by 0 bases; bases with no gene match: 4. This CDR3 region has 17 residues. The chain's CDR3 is CASSLDSGGSNTGELFF. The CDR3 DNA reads TGTGCCAGCAGCTTGGACAGCGGGGGTTCGAACACCGGGGAGCTGTTTTTT.

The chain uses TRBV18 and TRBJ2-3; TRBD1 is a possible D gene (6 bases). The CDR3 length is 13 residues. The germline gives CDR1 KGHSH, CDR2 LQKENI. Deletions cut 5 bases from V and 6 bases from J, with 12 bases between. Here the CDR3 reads CASSGQPSDTQYF. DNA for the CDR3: TGTGCCAGCTCAGGACAGCCCTCGGATACGCAGTATTTT.

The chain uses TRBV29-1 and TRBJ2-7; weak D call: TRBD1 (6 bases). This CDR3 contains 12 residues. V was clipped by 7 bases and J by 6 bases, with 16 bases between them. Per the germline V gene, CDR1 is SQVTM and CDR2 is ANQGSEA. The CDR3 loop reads CSAGARGSEQYF. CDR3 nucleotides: TGCAGCGCTGGGGCCAGGGGAAGCGAGCAGTACTTC.

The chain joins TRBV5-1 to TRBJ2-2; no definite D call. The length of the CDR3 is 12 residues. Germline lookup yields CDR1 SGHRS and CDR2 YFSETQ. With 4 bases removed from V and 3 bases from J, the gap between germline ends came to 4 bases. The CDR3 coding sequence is TGCGCCAGCAGCGAGGACACCGGGGAGCTGTTTTTT. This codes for CASSEDTGELFF.

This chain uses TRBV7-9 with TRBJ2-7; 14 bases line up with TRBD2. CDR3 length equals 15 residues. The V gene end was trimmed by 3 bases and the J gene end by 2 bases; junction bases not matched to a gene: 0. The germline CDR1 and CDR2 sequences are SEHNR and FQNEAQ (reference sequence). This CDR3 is CASSLTSGGAYEQYF. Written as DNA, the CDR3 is TGTGCCAGCAGCTTGACTAGCGGGGGGGCCTACGAGCAGTACTTC.

In DNA, the CDR3 is TGTGCCAGCAGGGAATGGACAGGACCGAACACTGAAGCTTTCTTT. Its translation: CASREWTGPNTEAFF. V is TRBV2 and J is TRBJ1-1, with 7 bases aligning to TRBD1. CDR1 SNHLY and CDR2 FYNNEI come from the germline V gene. V shed 6 bases, J shed 1 base, and the junction held 8 bases outside the gene matches. CDR3 size: 15 residues.

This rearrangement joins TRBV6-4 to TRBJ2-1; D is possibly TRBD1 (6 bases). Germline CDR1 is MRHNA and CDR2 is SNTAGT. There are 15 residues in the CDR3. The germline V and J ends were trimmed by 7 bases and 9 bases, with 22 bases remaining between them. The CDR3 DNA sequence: TGTGCCAGCAACCCAACTCCTACACAGGGAGCTGAGCAGTTCTTC. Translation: CASNPTPTQGAEQFF.

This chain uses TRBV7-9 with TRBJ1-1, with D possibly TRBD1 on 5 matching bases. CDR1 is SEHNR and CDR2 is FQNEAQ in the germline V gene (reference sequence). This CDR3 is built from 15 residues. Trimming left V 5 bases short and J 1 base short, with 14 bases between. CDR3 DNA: TGTGCCAGCAGCGACCTCAGGGAGGGGAACACTGAAGCTTTCTTT. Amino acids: CASSDLREGNTEAFF.

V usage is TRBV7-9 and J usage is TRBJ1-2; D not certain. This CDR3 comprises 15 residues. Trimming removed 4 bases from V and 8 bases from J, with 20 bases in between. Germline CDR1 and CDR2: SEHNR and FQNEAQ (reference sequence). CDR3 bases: TGTGCCAGCAGCTCCCAGGAAAGGCCTTTCGAAGGCTACACCTTC. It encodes CASSSQERPFEGYTF.

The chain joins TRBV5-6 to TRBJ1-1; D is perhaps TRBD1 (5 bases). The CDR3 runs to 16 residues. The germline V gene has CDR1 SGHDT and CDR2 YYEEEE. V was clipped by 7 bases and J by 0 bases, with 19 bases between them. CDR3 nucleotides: TGTGCCAGCGAGGGCTGGAGGCGGGGCCTGAACACTGAAGCTTTCTTT. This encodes CASEGWRRGLNTEAFF.

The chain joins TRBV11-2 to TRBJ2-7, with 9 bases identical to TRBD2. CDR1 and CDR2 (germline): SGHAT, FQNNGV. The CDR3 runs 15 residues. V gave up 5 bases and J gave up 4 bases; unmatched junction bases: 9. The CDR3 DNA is TGTGCCAGCAGCCGTAACGCGGGGGGGGGTTACGAGCAGTACTTC. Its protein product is CASSRNAGGGYEQYF.

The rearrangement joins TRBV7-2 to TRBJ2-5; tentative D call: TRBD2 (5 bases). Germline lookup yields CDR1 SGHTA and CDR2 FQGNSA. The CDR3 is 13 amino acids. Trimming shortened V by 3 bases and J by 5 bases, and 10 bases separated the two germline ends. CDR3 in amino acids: CASSFGLTETQYF. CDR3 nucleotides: TGTGCCAGCAGCTTCGGACTTACTGAGACCCAGTACTTC.

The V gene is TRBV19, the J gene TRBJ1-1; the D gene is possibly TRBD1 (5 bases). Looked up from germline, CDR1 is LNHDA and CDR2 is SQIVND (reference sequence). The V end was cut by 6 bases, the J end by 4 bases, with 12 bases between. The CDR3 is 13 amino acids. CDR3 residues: CASRVQGLTEAFF. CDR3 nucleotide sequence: TGTGCCAGTAGAGTCCAGGGCCTCACTGAAGCTTTCTTT.

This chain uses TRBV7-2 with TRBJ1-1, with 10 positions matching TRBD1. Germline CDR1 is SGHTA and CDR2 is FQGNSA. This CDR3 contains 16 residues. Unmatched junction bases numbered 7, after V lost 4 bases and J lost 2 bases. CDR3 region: CASSSRTGGLNTEAFF. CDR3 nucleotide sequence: TGTGCCAGCAGCTCCCGGACAGGGGGTCTAAACACTGAAGCTTTCTTT. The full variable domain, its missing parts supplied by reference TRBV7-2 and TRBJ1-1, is GAGVSQSPSNKVTEKGKDVELRCDPISGHTALYWYRQSLGQGLEFLIYFQGNSAPDKSGLPSDRFSAERTGGSVSTLTIQRTQQEDSAVYLCASSSRTGGLNTEAFFGQGTRLTVV.

In DNA, the CDR3 is TGTGCCAGCAGCTCGGGAGGGGTTGATCAGCCCCAGCATTTT. Translating it yields CASSSGGVDQPQHF. The rearrangement uses TRBV11-2 and TRBJ1-5; D possibly corresponds to TRBD1 (5 bases). The germline V gene has CDR1 SGHAT and CDR2 FQNNGV. The CDR3 contains 14 residues. The V and J ends lost 4 bases and 5 bases respectively, with 12 bases between them.

DNA of the CDR3: TGTGCCAGCAGCCTTCTTGGGACAGGGGTCGAGCAGTACTTC. Translation: CASSLLGTGVEQYF. The chain recombines TRBV5-6 with TRBJ2-7; 10 bases fit TRBD1. Trimming took 4 bases from V and 6 from J; bases not matched to a gene: 7. The V gene's germline CDR1 is SGHDT and CDR2 YYEEEE. The CDR3 totals 14 residues.

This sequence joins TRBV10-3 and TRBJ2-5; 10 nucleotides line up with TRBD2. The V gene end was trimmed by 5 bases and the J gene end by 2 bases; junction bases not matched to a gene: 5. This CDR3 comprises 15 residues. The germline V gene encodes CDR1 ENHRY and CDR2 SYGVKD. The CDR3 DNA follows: TGTGCCATCAGTCAGGGACTAGCGCTACAAGAGACCCAGTACTTC. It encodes CAISQGLALQETQYF.

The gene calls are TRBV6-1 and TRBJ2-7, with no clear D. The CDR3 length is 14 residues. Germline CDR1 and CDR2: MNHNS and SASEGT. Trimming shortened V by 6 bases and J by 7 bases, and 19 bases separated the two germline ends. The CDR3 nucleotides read TGTGCCAGCAGATTGGGCACCTCTCTGAAAGAGCAGTACTTC. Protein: CASRLGTSLKEQYF.